The text below deals with one T cell receptor (beta chain). This entry comes from a study of CD8 T cells in Susac syndrome. The CDR3 covers 12 residues. The V end was cut by 6 bases, the J end by 2 bases, with 5 bases between. RNA totalling about 0.45 to 1 ug underwent reverse transcription with random hexamers. TCRdb reanalysed the immunoSEQ multiplex PCR reads using MiXCR and keeps one entry per CDR3 protein. The repertoire holds almost 450,000 distinct CDR3 sequences, with more than 70% as singletons. The V call is TRBV12-3 or TRBV12-4, the J call TRBJ1-5; D not certain. The source is a human donor with multiple sclerosis. What was sequenced was CD8+ T cells from PBMCs. As DNA, the CDR3 is TGTGCCAGCAGCCCGGGCAATCAGCCCCAGCATTTT. Its protein product is CASSPGNQPQHF.